This T cell receptor (beta chain) is from a study of cytomegalovirus exposure and HLA in healthy donors. This table comes from immunoSEQ multiplex PCR, and its TCRdb copy is limited to in-frame clones, with some not included. The sample has 75,000 to 90,000 clones; less than 96% are singletons. From the roughly 110-subject validation cohort, which was separate from the roughly 630-subject first cohort, the donors were drawn. Study results and limitations: Usually a TCR sequence was rare, but some public TCRs were found in many donors. Published work reported that the classifier diagnosed cytomegalovirus status with high specificity and sensitivity.

Comments on this clone: Its matching antigen is unknown.

Germline V gives CDR1 MNHNY, CDR2 SVGAGI (reference sequence). V shed 4 bases and J 2 bases; nucleotides not matched to a gene: 2. There are 15 residues in the CDR3. The sequenced sample consisted of PBMCs. The chain uses TRBV6-6 and TRBJ2-2; TRBD2 matches at 9 bases. This receptor was identified in a man in his late teens or twenties in good health and CMV-seropositive. As DNA, the CDR3 is TGTGCCAGCAGTTTGCTAGCGGGAAACACCGGGGAGCTGTTTTTT. Protein product: CASSLLAGNTGELFF.